This T cell receptor beta chain is from a study of T cell changes during pregnancy in multiple sclerosis. The method was immunoSEQ multiplex PCR; TCRdb's version includes in-frame clones alone and lacks a portion of them. This sample carries over 25,000 clones, around 89% of them seen once, and the ten largest clones take 11%. CDR3 length: 13 amino acids. In germline, CDR1 is SGHTS, CDR2 YDEGEE. The V segment lost 4 bases and the J segment 7 bases; nucleotides outside the gene matches: 3. This clonotype was sampled from a female donor with multiple sclerosis, enrolled in a pregnancy study. This rearrangement joins TRBV5-8 to TRBJ2-7; 12 nucleotides line up with TRBD1. The specimen comprised CD8+ T cells from peripheral blood mononuclear cells, sampled in the third trimester of pregnancy. CDR3 sequence reads: CASSRDRGREQYF. The CDR3 DNA is TGTGCCAGCAGCCGGGACAGGGGGCGGGAGCAGTACTTC.